The clone carrying this T cell receptor (beta chain) was recorded at least ten times. Antigen: not known. Trimming took 7 bases from V and 5 from J; bases not matched to a gene: 10. CDR3 length equals 15 residues. The record originates from a study of T cells in Graves' hyperthyroidism and ophthalmopathy. Study-level background: Peripheral blood was taken when the disease was first diagnosed, before any treatment began. The study, taken as a whole, reports: The authors' 13 V-J model separated ophthalmopathy from stable hyperthyroidism.

Amplification yielded TCR beta CDR3 regions, with RNA transcripts as the source. The TCR CDR3 was amplified in a first-round RT-PCR using the HTBI primer set. Via MiXCR, TCRdb re-called the multiplex PCR reads, giving one row per CDR3 protein. The data contain hundreds of thousands of distinct CDR3 sequences, less than 25% of them singletons. This TCR came from a woman younger than 45 with Graves' ophthalmopathy. Sequencing was performed on blood. This chain links TRBV12-3 or TRBV12-4 with TRBJ1-1; the match to TRBD1 covers 10 bases. The CDR3 bases are TGTGCCAGCAAAAGGGACAGGGGATTTCGGACTGAAGCTTTCTTT. It codes for CASKRDRGFRTEAFF.